The rows below give T cell receptor beta chains drawn from one sample of a study of blood T cell repertoires in COVID-19. Some clones are missing from TCRdb's copy, which holds only in-frame ones; the method was immunoSEQ multiplex PCR. In the table there are over 250,000 clones, roughly 80% of which are singletons. The sequencing input was PBMCs or T cells enriched from blood (not recorded which). The source is a man aged 40-49 years who had been exposed to COVID-19. The CDR3 runs from the conserved cysteine through the conserved F or W. The order of the fields is CDR3 protein, CDR3 DNA, J gene, D gene, clone size, V gene. The D gene is left open where the match is weak. Rows may omit the clone size; those that give it use once, few, many or a size class.

CDR3 protein: CASTGSEQYF
CDR3 DNA: TGTGCCAGCACCGGGAGCGAGCAGTACTTC
J gene: TRBJ2-7
D gene: -
clone size: few
V gene: TRBV6-5

CDR3 protein: CASADSRAFF
CDR3 DNA: TGTGCCAGCGCGGACAGTAGGGCTTTCTTT
J gene: TRBJ1-1
D gene: -
clone size: -
V gene: TRBV6-6

CDR3 protein: CASSLRVAGGSTDTQYF
CDR3 DNA: TGTGCCAGCAGCTTACGGGTAGCGGGAGGGAGCACAGATACGCAGTATTTT
J gene: TRBJ2-3
D gene: TRBD2
clone size: -
V gene: TRBV3-1/TRBV3-2

CDR3 protein: CSVGRGYKALSRGYTF
CDR3 DNA: TGCAGCGTTGGAAGGGGTTATAAGGCCCTATCGAGGGGCTACACCTTC
J gene: TRBJ1-2
D gene: -
clone size: -
V gene: TRBV29-1

CDR3 protein: CASSEVGAASYEQYF
CDR3 DNA: TGCGCCAGCAGTGAAGTGGGGGCGGCGTCCTACGAGCAGTACTTC
J gene: TRBJ2-7
D gene: -
clone size: -
V gene: TRBV10-2

CDR3 protein: CASSYGTGSNQPQHF
CDR3 DNA: TGTGCCAGCAGTTACGGAACAGGGAGCAATCAGCCCCAGCATTTT
J gene: TRBJ1-5
D gene: -
clone size: -
V gene: TRBV6-5

CDR3 protein: CASSHGGEGQPQHF
CDR3 DNA: TGCGCCAGCAGCCACGGAGGGGAAGGTCAGCCCCAGCATTTT
J gene: TRBJ1-5
D gene: -
clone size: -
V gene: TRBV5-1

CDR3 protein: CASSFRYPTSASSYEQYF
CDR3 DNA: TGTGCCAGCAGTTTCCGATACCCGACTAGCGCTAGCTCCTACGAGCAGTACTTC
J gene: TRBJ2-7
D gene: TRBD2
clone size: -
V gene: TRBV27

CDR3 protein: CASSLGGQSDQPQHF
CDR3 DNA: TGTGCCAGCAGCCTTGGAGGACAGAGCGATCAGCCCCAGCATTTT
J gene: TRBJ1-5
D gene: -
clone size: -
V gene: TRBV11-2

CDR3 protein: CASGQLASSYNEQFF
CDR3 DNA: TGTGCCAGCGGGCAGCTGGCGAGCTCCTACAATGAGCAGTTCTTC
J gene: TRBJ2-1
D gene: -
clone size: -
V gene: TRBV9

CDR3 protein: CASSFRKGAGGMNTEAFF
CDR3 DNA: TGTGCCAGCAGCTTCCGGAAGGGCGCAGGGGGCATGAACACTGAAGCTTTCTTT
J gene: TRBJ1-1
D gene: TRBD1
clone size: -
V gene: TRBV7-9

CDR3 protein: CASSQAGLAASSYNEQFF
CDR3 DNA: TGTGCCAGCAGCCAAGCAGGACTAGCGGCGAGCTCCTACAATGAGCAGTTCTTC
J gene: TRBJ2-1
D gene: TRBD2
clone size: -
V gene: TRBV3-1/TRBV3-2

CDR3 protein: CATSDFTRREKTDTQYF
CDR3 DNA: TGTGCCACCAGTGATTTTACGAGGCGGGAGAAAACAGATACGCAGTATTTT
J gene: TRBJ2-3
D gene: TRBD2
clone size: -
V gene: TRBV24-1

CDR3 protein: CASSLNGYEQYF
CDR3 DNA: TGTGCCAGCAGCTTAAACGGCTACGAGCAGTACTTC
J gene: TRBJ2-7
D gene: -
clone size: -
V gene: TRBV7-3

CDR3 protein: CASSSTATVYEQYF
CDR3 DNA: TGTGCCAGCAGCTCGACAGCCACAGTTTACGAGCAGTACTTC
J gene: TRBJ2-7
D gene: -
clone size: -
V gene: TRBV3-1/TRBV3-2

CDR3 protein: CASSTSASSYEQYF
CDR3 DNA: TGTGCCAGCAGTACTAGCGCGAGCTCCTACGAGCAGTACTTC
J gene: TRBJ2-7
D gene: TRBD2
clone size: once
V gene: TRBV18

CDR3 protein: CASSYSGAGGYEQYF
CDR3 DNA: TGTGCCAGCAGTTACTCCGGGGCGGGAGGCTACGAGCAGTACTTC
J gene: TRBJ2-7
D gene: TRBD2
clone size: -
V gene: TRBV6-5

CDR3 protein: CASDLPGGVGYTF
CDR3 DNA: TGTGCCAGCGATCTCCCGGGAGGTGTCGGCTACACCTTC
J gene: TRBJ1-2
D gene: -
clone size: -
V gene: TRBV12-3/TRBV12-4

CDR3 protein: CASSPRDSTIFTGANVLTF
CDR3 DNA: TGTGCCAGCAGTCCCCGGGACAGCACTATCTTTACTGGGGCCAACGTCCTGACTTTC
J gene: TRBJ2-6
D gene: TRBD1
clone size: -
V gene: TRBV27

CDR3 protein: CASSLDIGYEQYF
CDR3 DNA: TGTGCCAGCAGCTTAGACATTGGTTACGAGCAGTACTTC
J gene: TRBJ2-7
D gene: -
clone size: -
V gene: TRBV7-9

CDR3 protein: CASSSSRTTYEQYF
CDR3 DNA: TGTGCCAGCAGCTCCAGCCGGACAACCTACGAGCAGTACTTC
J gene: TRBJ2-7
D gene: -
clone size: -
V gene: TRBV7-2

CDR3 protein: CASRLAADGEQFF
CDR3 DNA: TGTGCCAGCAGACTAGCGGCCGACGGGGAGCAGTTCTTC
J gene: TRBJ2-1
D gene: TRBD2
clone size: -
V gene: TRBV6-5

CDR3 protein: CSASTEGRRGQDF
CDR3 DNA: TGCAGTGCTAGTACCGAGGGGCGGAGAGGACAGGACTTC
J gene: TRBJ2-7
D gene: TRBD1
clone size: -
V gene: TRBV20-1

CDR3 protein: CASSHQAGGPYEQYF
CDR3 DNA: TGTGCCAGCAGCCATCAGGCAGGGGGTCCCTACGAGCAGTACTTC
J gene: TRBJ2-7
D gene: TRBD1
clone size: -
V gene: TRBV14

CDR3 protein: CASSPPIGQGDAGELFF
CDR3 DNA: TGTGCCAGCTCACCACCGATTGGGCAGGGGGACGCCGGGGAGCTGTTTTTT
J gene: TRBJ2-2
D gene: TRBD1
clone size: -
V gene: TRBV18

CDR3 protein: CASSPGTSHFNEQFF
CDR3 DNA: TGTGCCAGCTCACCCGGGACTAGTCATTTCAATGAGCAGTTCTTC
J gene: TRBJ2-1
D gene: TRBD2
clone size: -
V gene: TRBV18

CDR3 protein: CASIGGLVLASGYTF
CDR3 DNA: TGTGCCAGCATAGGGGGTCTGGTTCTTGCTTCCGGCTACACCTTC
J gene: TRBJ1-2
D gene: -
clone size: -
V gene: TRBV6-5

CDR3 protein: CASSYRGLSGDTQYF
CDR3 DNA: TGTGCCAGCAGTTACAGGGGTCTTTCGGGTGATACGCAGTATTTT
J gene: TRBJ2-3
D gene: -
clone size: -
V gene: TRBV6-5

CDR3 protein: CASSLGGTGGAYEQYF
CDR3 DNA: TGTGCCAGCAGCTTAGGGGGGACAGGGGGCGCCTACGAGCAGTACTTC
J gene: TRBJ2-7
D gene: TRBD1
clone size: -
V gene: TRBV13

CDR3 protein: CASSQPRVYGGSYNEQFF
CDR3 DNA: TGTGCCAGCAGCCAACCACGGGTATATGGCGGGAGTTACAATGAGCAGTTCTTC
J gene: TRBJ2-1
D gene: TRBD2
clone size: -
V gene: TRBV3-1/TRBV3-2

CDR3 protein: CASSTGIYTEAFF
CDR3 DNA: TGTGCCAGCAGTACAGGAATATACACTGAAGCTTTCTTT
J gene: TRBJ1-1
D gene: -
clone size: -
V gene: TRBV12-3/TRBV12-4

CDR3 protein: CASSYMRDYGYTF
CDR3 DNA: TGTGCCAGCAGTTACATGAGAGACTATGGCTACACCTTC
J gene: TRBJ1-2
D gene: -
clone size: -
V gene: TRBV6-5

CDR3 protein: CASITDSNTEAFF
CDR3 DNA: TGTGCCAGCATTACCGACAGCAACACTGAAGCTTTCTTT
J gene: TRBJ1-1
D gene: -
clone size: once
V gene: TRBV2

CDR3 protein: CASSHRGTATNEKLFF
CDR3 DNA: TGTGCCAGCAGCCACAGGGGGACGGCAACTAATGAAAAACTGTTTTTT
J gene: TRBJ1-4
D gene: TRBD1
clone size: -
V gene: TRBV13

CDR3 protein: CASSGGQGDNEQFF
CDR3 DNA: TGTGCCAGCAGCGGGGGACAGGGAGACAATGAGCAGTTCTTC
J gene: TRBJ2-1
D gene: TRBD1
clone size: -
V gene: TRBV9

CDR3 protein: CASKSGQGSRTIYF
CDR3 DNA: TGTGCCAGTAAATCCGGACAGGGAAGTCGCACCATATATTTT
J gene: TRBJ1-3
D gene: TRBD1
clone size: -
V gene: TRBV6-5

CDR3 protein: CASSLTSGGYEQYF
CDR3 DNA: TGCGCCAGCAGCTTGACTAGCGGCGGCTACGAGCAGTACTTC
J gene: TRBJ2-7
D gene: TRBD2
clone size: -
V gene: TRBV5-1

CDR3 protein: CASIDSGANVLTF
CDR3 DNA: TGTGCCAGCATAGACTCTGGGGCCAACGTCCTGACTTTC
J gene: TRBJ2-6
D gene: -
clone size: -
V gene: TRBV6-5

CDR3 protein: CASSYSILGRQFF
CDR3 DNA: TGTGCCAGCAGTTACTCGATCTTGGGGAGGCAGTTCTTC
J gene: TRBJ2-1
D gene: -
clone size: -
V gene: TRBV6-5

CDR3 protein: CASRPPGQATDTQYF
CDR3 DNA: TGCGCCAGCCGGCCCCCGGGACAGGCAACAGATACGCAGTATTTT
J gene: TRBJ2-3
D gene: TRBD1
clone size: -
V gene: TRBV5-1

CDR3 protein: CASSSRANTEAFF
CDR3 DNA: TGCGCCAGCAGCTCCAGGGCGAACACTGAAGCTTTCTTT
J gene: TRBJ1-1
D gene: -
clone size: -
V gene: TRBV5-1

CDR3 protein: CASSLAGIAYNEQFF
CDR3 DNA: TGCGCCAGCAGCTTGGCGGGGATCGCATACAATGAGCAGTTCTTC
J gene: TRBJ2-1
D gene: -
clone size: once
V gene: TRBV5-1

CDR3 protein: CASSLSDRLSGSNEQFF
CDR3 DNA: TGTGCCAGCAGCTTGTCGGACAGACTTAGCGGGAGTAATGAGCAGTTCTTC
J gene: TRBJ2-1
D gene: TRBD2
clone size: -
V gene: TRBV11-2

CDR3 protein: CASSKFLAGGPGHEQYF
CDR3 DNA: TGTGCCAGCAGCAAATTTCTAGCGGGAGGGCCGGGTCACGAGCAGTACTTC
J gene: TRBJ2-7
D gene: -
clone size: once
V gene: TRBV21-1

CDR3 protein: CASSLAAGTVPYEQYF
CDR3 DNA: TGCGCCAGCAGCTTGGCTGCCGGGACAGTCCCCTACGAGCAGTACTTC
J gene: TRBJ2-7
D gene: TRBD1
clone size: -
V gene: TRBV5-1

CDR3 protein: CASSPGTSAAYEQYF
CDR3 DNA: TGTGCCAGCAGCCCAGGGACTAGCGCTGCCTACGAGCAGTACTTC
J gene: TRBJ2-7
D gene: TRBD2
clone size: -
V gene: TRBV9

CDR3 protein: CASSPSSYRGRGYGYTF
CDR3 DNA: TGTGCCAGCAGCCCGAGTAGCTACAGGGGGCGAGGCTATGGCTACACCTTC
J gene: TRBJ1-2
D gene: TRBD1
clone size: -
V gene: TRBV7-8

CDR3 protein: CASSGGRPSGYTQYF
CDR3 DNA: TGTGCCAGCAGCGGTGGCAGGCCCAGCGGGTATACGCAGTATTTT
J gene: TRBJ2-3
D gene: -
clone size: -
V gene: TRBV7-3

CDR3 protein: CASSVAASPRQGTQYF
CDR3 DNA: TGTGCCAGCAGCGTAGCGGCCAGCCCCCGCCAGGGTACGCAGTATTTT
J gene: TRBJ2-3
D gene: -
clone size: once
V gene: TRBV9

CDR3 protein: CASSTQGTATNEKLFF
CDR3 DNA: TGTGCCAGCAGCACACAGGGAACTGCAACTAATGAAAAACTGTTTTTT
J gene: TRBJ1-4
D gene: -
clone size: few
V gene: TRBV7-2

CDR3 protein: CASSPPFVALQETQYF
CDR3 DNA: TGTGCCAGCTCACCACCGTTTGTAGCGCTACAAGAGACCCAGTACTTC
J gene: TRBJ2-5
D gene: -
clone size: -
V gene: TRBV18

CDR3 protein: CASSWRTDNEQFF
CDR3 DNA: TGTGCCAGCAGCTGGAGGACAGACAATGAGCAGTTCTTC
J gene: TRBJ2-1
D gene: -
clone size: once
V gene: TRBV7-3

CDR3 protein: CAWRGSGRMGYEQYF
CDR3 DNA: TGTGCCTGGAGAGGTAGCGGGAGAATGGGTTACGAGCAGTACTTC
J gene: TRBJ2-7
D gene: TRBD2
clone size: -
V gene: TRBV30

CDR3 protein: CASRKDTSFNQPQHF
CDR3 DNA: TGTGCCAGCAGAAAGGACACTTCCTTCAATCAGCCCCAGCATTTT
J gene: TRBJ1-5
D gene: -
clone size: -
V gene: TRBV7-2